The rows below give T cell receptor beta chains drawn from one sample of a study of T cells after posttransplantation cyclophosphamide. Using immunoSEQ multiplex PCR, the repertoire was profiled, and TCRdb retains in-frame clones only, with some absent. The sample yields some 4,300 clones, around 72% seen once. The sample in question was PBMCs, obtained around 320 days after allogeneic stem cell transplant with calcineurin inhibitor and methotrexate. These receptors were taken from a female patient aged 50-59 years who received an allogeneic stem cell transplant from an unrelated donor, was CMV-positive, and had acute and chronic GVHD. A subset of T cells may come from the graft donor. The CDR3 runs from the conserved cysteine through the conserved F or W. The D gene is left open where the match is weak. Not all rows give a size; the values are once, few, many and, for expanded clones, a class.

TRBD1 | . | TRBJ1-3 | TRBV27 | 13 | CATRTGAGNTIYF | TGTGCCACCAGGACAGGAGCTGGAAACACCATATATTTT
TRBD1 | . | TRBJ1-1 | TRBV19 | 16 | CAAQRQGAGMNTEAFF | TGTGCCGCACAACGACAGGGGGCTGGGATGAACACTGAAGCTTTCTTT
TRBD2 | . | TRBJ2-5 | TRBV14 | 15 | CASSPGLAGWETQYF | TGTGCCAGCAGCCCGGGACTAGCGGGCTGGGAGACCCAGTACTTC
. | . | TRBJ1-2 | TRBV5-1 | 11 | CASSLGGGYTF | TGCGCCAGCAGCCTCGGCGGAGGCTACACCTTC
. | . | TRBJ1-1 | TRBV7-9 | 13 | CASSYGLDTEAFF | TGTGCCAGCAGCTATGGCTTGGACACTGAAGCTTTCTTT
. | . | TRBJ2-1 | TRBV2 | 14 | CASSRSGYNDEQFF | TGTGCCAGCAGTCGAAGCGGGTACAACGATGAGCAGTTCTTC
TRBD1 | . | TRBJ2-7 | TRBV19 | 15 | CASSGPGGSAYEQYF | TGTGCCAGTAGTGGACCAGGGGGCTCCGCCTACGAGCAGTACTTC
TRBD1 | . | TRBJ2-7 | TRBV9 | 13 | CASSPQGAYEQYF | TGTGCCAGCAGCCCCCAGGGGGCCTACGAGCAGTACTTC
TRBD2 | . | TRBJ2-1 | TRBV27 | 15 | CASSASGTSGGEQFF | TGTGCCAGCAGTGCCTCCGGGACTAGCGGGGGAGAGCAGTTCTTC
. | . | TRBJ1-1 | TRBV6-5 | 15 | CASSYSSNMNTEAFF | TGTGCCAGCAGTTACTCCAGTAACATGAACACTGAAGCTTTCTTT
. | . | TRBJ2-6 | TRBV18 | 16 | CASSPNTGIGANVLTF | TGTGCCAGCTCACCTAACACAGGGATCGGGGCCAACGTCCTGACTTTC
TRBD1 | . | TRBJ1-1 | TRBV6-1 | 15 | CASSEMDRVATEAFF | TGTGCCAGCAGTGAAATGGACAGGGTCGCCACTGAAGCTTTCTTT
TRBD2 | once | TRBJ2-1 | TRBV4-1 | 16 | CASSQYGGEIYNEQFF | TGCGCCAGCAGCCAGTACGGGGGGGAGATCTACAATGAGCAGTTCTTC
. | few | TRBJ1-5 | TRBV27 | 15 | CASSVTQGSNQPQHF | TGTGCCAGCAGTGTAACACAGGGTTCCAATCAGCCCCAGCATTTT
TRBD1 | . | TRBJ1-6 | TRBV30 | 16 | CAWRQGVGTGNSPLHF | TGTGCCTGGAGACAGGGGGTGGGAACTGGTAATTCCCCCCTCCACTTT
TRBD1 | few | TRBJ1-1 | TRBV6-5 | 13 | CASILQGSTEAFF | TGTGCCAGCATCCTACAGGGGTCCACTGAAGCTTTCTTT
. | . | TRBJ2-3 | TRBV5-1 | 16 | CASSQGVTGSTDTQYF | TGCGCCAGCAGCCAAGGAGTCACAGGGAGCACAGATACGCAGTATTTT
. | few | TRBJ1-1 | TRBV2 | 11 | CASSYSTEAFF | TGTGCCAGCAGCTACAGTACTGAAGCTTTCTTT
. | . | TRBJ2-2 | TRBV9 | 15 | CASSPLTGPTGELFF | TGTGCCAGCAGCCCCCTGACAGGCCCCACCGGGGAGCTGTTTTTT
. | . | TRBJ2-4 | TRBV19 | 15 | CASSIEGSSKNIQYF | TGTGCCAGTAGTATAGAAGGGAGTTCGAAAAACATTCAGTACTTC
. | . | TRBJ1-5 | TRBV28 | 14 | CASSPRTGNQPQHF | TGTGCCAGCAGTCCCCGTACAGGCAATCAGCCCCAGCATTTT
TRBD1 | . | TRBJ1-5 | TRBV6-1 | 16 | CASSDPGTVSNQPQHF | TGTGCCAGCAGTGATCCGGGGACAGTGAGCAATCAGCCCCAGCATTTT
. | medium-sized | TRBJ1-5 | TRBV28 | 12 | CATTRSNQPQHF | TGTGCCACCACGCGAAGCAATCAGCCCCAGCATTTT
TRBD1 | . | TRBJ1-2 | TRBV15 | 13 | CATSGTAYSGYTF | TGTGCCACCAGCGGGACAGCTTATTCTGGCTACACCTTC
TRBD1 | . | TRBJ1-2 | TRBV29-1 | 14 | CSVGDRGPPYGYTF | TGCAGCGTAGGCGACAGGGGGCCGCCCTATGGCTACACCTTC
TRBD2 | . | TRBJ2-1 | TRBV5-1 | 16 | CASSLGDSGRIDEQFF | TGCGCCAGCAGCTTGGGGGATAGCGGGAGAATCGATGAGCAGTTCTTC
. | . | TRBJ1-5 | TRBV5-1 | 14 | CASSLGGSNQPQHF | TGCGCCAGCAGCTTGGGCGGCTCCAATCAGCCCCAGCATTTT
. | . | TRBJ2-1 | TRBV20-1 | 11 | CSAWGRLEQFF | TGCAGTGCTTGGGGGCGGCTCGAGCAGTTCTTC